This TCR beta chain stems from a study of cytomegalovirus exposure and HLA in healthy donors. Regarding the study as a whole: TCR beta V segments were, for the most part, productive about 87% or about 30% of the time in an earlier analysis. Altogether, 150 to 200 TCR beta chains were recorded as cytomegalovirus-associated.

Concerning this clone itself: Its antigen remains unknown.

Primers included in the PCR were 60 Vbeta and 13 Jbeta primers. Some clones are missing from TCRdb's copy, which holds only in-frame ones; the method was immunoSEQ multiplex PCR. The sample carries 95,000 to 150,000 clones, 73% recorded once. The origin of this receptor is a woman aged 40 to 50 in good health and CMV-seronegative. The specimen was PBMCs.

The CDR3 protein is CASSPTGSQETQYF. The CDR3 DNA reads TGTGCCAGTAGCCCAACAGGATCCCAAGAGACCCAGTACTTC. The chain recombines TRBV19 with TRBJ2-5; a weak D match, TRBD1 (5 bases). This CDR3 contains 14 residues. Germline loops: CDR1 LNHDA, CDR2 SQIVND (reference sequence). V was pared by 6 bases and J by 1 base, with 12 bases between.